Presented here are 19 T cell receptor beta chains from one specimen sequenced in a study of blood T cell repertoires in COVID-19. Assay used: immunoSEQ multiplex PCR; TCRdb lists only in-frame clones, some missing. The sample holds roughly 230,000 clones, roughly four fifths seen once. Sequencing was performed on peripheral blood. Receptors originate from a man aged 50 or older with acute or convalescent COVID-19.

The gene calls are TRBV9 and TRBJ1-2; 9 bases are shared with TRBD1. CDR1 is SGDLS, CDR2 YYNGEE, per germline. The J segment lost 0 bases and the V segment lost 7 bases, leaving 7 bases of the junction unmatched. The CDR3 extends over 15 amino acids. CDR3 nucleotides: TGTGCCAGCCAGGACAGGGGACTAGCTAACTATGGCTACACCTTC. This sequence encodes CASQDRGLANYGYTF.

The chain carries TRBV11-2 and TRBJ2-2, with 10 bases that match TRBD1. The CDR3 is 17 amino acids. With V trimmed by 5 bases and J by 0 bases, 6 bases remained unmatched. Germline values: CDR1 SGHAT, CDR2 FQNNGV. DNA of the CDR3: TGTGCCAGCAGCCCCTCGACAGGGGGCCCGAACACCGGGGAGCTGTTTTTT. Its translation: CASSPSTGGPNTGELFF.

The V gene is TRBV5-4, the J gene TRBJ1-2; D may be TRBD1 (5 bases). Trimming pared 6 bases from V and 3 bases from J, leaving 15 bases between. The CDR3 has 14 amino acids. The germline V gene has CDR1 SGHNT and CDR2 YYREEE (reference sequence). The CDR3 sequence is CASTKGAGDYGYTF. The CDR3 DNA sequence: TGTGCCAGCACCAAAGGGGCGGGGGACTATGGCTACACCTTC.

The genes are TRBV2 and TRBJ1-4; TRBD1 agrees at 7 bases. Unmatched junction bases numbered 6, after V lost 6 bases and J lost 5 bases. Per the germline V gene, CDR1 is SNHLY and CDR2 is FYNNEI. The CDR3 extends over 14 amino acids. Here the CDR3 reads CASSRQGWNEKLFF. DNA for the CDR3: TGTGCCAGCAGCCGACAGGGTTGGAATGAAAAACTGTTTTTT.

CDR3 in amino acids: CASSLIRGNSNQPQHF. The CDR3 coding sequence is TGTGCCAGCAGCTTAATTCGAGGGAATAGCAATCAGCCCCAGCATTTT. V gene TRBV7-2 combines with J gene TRBJ1-5; D is unresolved. The CDR3 has 16 residues. Germline values: CDR1 SGHTA, CDR2 FQGNSA. V was cut by 2 bases and J by 0 bases, with 11 bases left in between.

The chain carries TRBV5-8 and TRBJ2-5, with TRBD1 matching 8 bases. The V gene end was trimmed by 1 base and the J gene end by 4 bases; junction bases not matched to a gene: 3. Germline CDR1 is SGHTS and CDR2 is YDEGEE. This CDR3 spans 14 amino acids. The CDR3 loop is CASSLFTGGETQYF. The CDR3 DNA reads TGTGCCAGCAGCTTGTTCACAGGGGGAGAGACCCAGTACTTC.

The chain carries TRBV6-6 and TRBJ1-5, with TRBD1 as a possible D gene (6 bases). Deletions cut 4 bases from V and 0 bases from J, with 10 bases between. Germline V gives CDR1 MNHNY, CDR2 SVGAGI (reference sequence). This CDR3 region has 15 residues. CDR3 residues: CASSLDSNSNQPQHF. The CDR3 DNA is TGTGCCAGCAGTTTGGACAGTAATAGCAATCAGCCCCAGCATTTT.

In this sample, this clone turned up once. The V and J genes are TRBV6-5 and TRBJ1-2, with 7 bases identical to TRBD1. This CDR3 region has 12 residues. Germline CDR1 is MNHEY and CDR2 is SVGAGI. V lost 11 bases to trimming and J lost 3 bases; unmatched junction nucleotides: 6. The CDR3 is CAAQGLDYGYTF. The CDR3, as DNA: TGTGCCGCACAGGGGTTGGACTATGGCTACACCTTC.

The chain couples TRBV4-2 to TRBJ2-7; TRBD1 matches 9 bases. This CDR3 contains 15 residues. J lost 5 bases, V lost 5 bases, and 10 bases had no gene match. Germline V gene data show CDR1 as LGHNA and CDR2 as YNFKEQ. The CDR3 loop reads CASSRLRQGGHEQYF. For the CDR3, the DNA is TGTGCCAGCAGCAGACTCAGACAGGGGGGGCACGAGCAGTACTTC.

The chain joins TRBV18 to TRBJ2-7; D perhaps matches TRBD1 (5 bases). Germline assignment: CDR1 KGHSH and CDR2 LQKENI. This CDR3 spans 12 amino acids. Trimming left V 6 bases short and J 1 base short, with 7 bases between. The CDR3 sequence: CASSTESYEQYF. The CDR3 region has the DNA TGTGCCAGCTCGACAGAGTCCTACGAGCAGTACTTC.

The sample holds one count of this clone. The CDR3 reads CASSLGHNTAEAFF. In DNA, the CDR3 is TGCGCCAGCAGCTTGGGGCACAATACCGCTGAAGCTTTCTTT. V usage is TRBV5-1 and J usage is TRBJ1-1; D uncertain. Between the trimmed V and J ends, which lost 0 bases and 6 bases, there was a span of 12 bases. Germline V gives CDR1 SGHRS, CDR2 YFSETQ. This CDR3 contains 14 residues.

This clone was recorded a few times. The CDR3 is CASSPHGRQPGGYTF. CDR3 DNA sequence: TGTGCCAGCAGCCCCCACGGCCGGCAGCCGGGTGGCTACACCTTC. The chain employs TRBV3-1 (or the pseudogene TRBV3-2) and TRBJ1-2; no clear D gene. The V and J ends lost 4 bases and 7 bases respectively, with 19 bases between them. The germline V gene has CDR1 LGHDT and CDR2 YNNKEL (reference sequence). This CDR3 contains 15 residues.

The V and J genes are TRBV28 and TRBJ1-1; D ambiguous. The CDR3 is made up of 15 amino acids. V was trimmed by 2 bases and J by 1 base, leaving 11 bases between them. The germline CDR1 and CDR2 sequences are MDHEN and SYDVKM. CDR3 sequence: CASSLPGGGNTEAFF. In DNA form, the CDR3 reads TGTGCCAGCAGTTTACCCGGCGGAGGGAACACTGAAGCTTTCTTT.

The V and J genes are TRBV6-6 and TRBJ2-7; D is possibly TRBD2 (5 bases). V lost 0 bases and J lost 6, with 18 bases in between. Germline-derived CDR1 and CDR2 are MNHNY and SVGAGI (reference sequence). The CDR3 sequence is 16 residues long. CDR3 amino acids: CASSYSSAWSPTEQYF. CDR3 nucleotides: TGTGCCAGCAGTTACTCTAGCGCCTGGAGCCCCACCGAGCAGTACTTC.

The J gene is TRBJ2-5, the V gene TRBV14; TRBD2 aligns across 14 bases. Germline V gene sequence: CDR1 SGHDN, CDR2 FVKESK. The CDR3 is 16 amino acids. V lost 3 bases, J lost 5 bases, and 5 bases stayed unmatched. The CDR3: CASSQGTSGRYETQYF. The CDR3 coding sequence is TGTGCCAGCAGCCAGGGGACTAGCGGGAGATACGAGACCCAGTACTTC.

The J gene is TRBJ1-6, the V gene TRBV19, with no clear D. The CDR3 sequence is 16 residues long. V was cut by 0 bases and J by 5 bases, with 11 bases left in between. The germline V gene encodes CDR1 LNHDA and CDR2 SQIVND (reference sequence). The CDR3 sequence is CASSIDRRGNNSPLHF. The CDR3 DNA reads as TGTGCCAGTAGTATAGACCGACGGGGAAATAATTCACCCCTCCACTTT.

The chain recombines TRBV19 with TRBJ2-2, with TRBD1 matching over 8 bases. Trimming removed 5 bases from V and 6 bases from J; junction bases left unmatched: 11. CDR3 length: 16 amino acids. Germline V lookup: CDR1 LNHDA, CDR2 SQIVND (reference sequence). CDR3 amino acids: CASSARTGRLAGELFF. The CDR3 coding sequence is TGTGCCAGTAGTGCTAGGACAGGGCGTTTAGCCGGGGAGCTGTTTTTT. The full variable domain, rest sourced from reference TRBV19 and TRBJ2-2, is DGGITQSPKYLFRKEGQNVTLSCEQNLNHDAMYWYRQDPGQGLRLIYYSQIVNDFQKGDIAEGYSVSREKKESFPLTVTSAQKNPTAFYLCASSARTGRLAGELFFGEGSRLTVL.

This clone occurred a few times. The V and J genes are TRBV18 and TRBJ2-2; D gene unclear. Trimming removed 3 bases at V and 0 bases at J, with 5 bases between. CDR1 is KGHSH and CDR2 is LQKENI in the germline V gene. CDR3 length equals 14 residues. The CDR3 spells CASSPLTNTGELFF. The CDR3 coding sequence is TGTGCCAGCTCACCCTTAACGAACACCGGGGAGCTGTTTTTT.

This clone occurred once. The CDR3 region has the DNA TGCGCCAGCAGCTTGGTTTTCAGACAGGGAGGTTCACCCCTCCACTTT. Protein sequence: CASSLVFRQGGSPLHF. This chain joins TRBV5-1 and TRBJ1-6; TRBD1 aligns across 7 bases. The germline CDR1 and CDR2 sequences are SGHRS and YFSETQ. This CDR3 region has 16 residues. After removal of 0 bases from V and 9 bases from J, the junction contained 9 bases not matched to a gene.